This record concerns one T cell receptor (beta chain) sequence. Its antigen is as yet unknown. The data belong to a study of T cell responses to AZD1222 COVID-19 vaccine. Profiled with immunoSEQ multiplex PCR; TCRdb holds only in-frame clones, not every one. The table records about 190,000 clones, around 93% of them present only once. Whole-study findings and limits: The peak T cell response came first, and repertoires were sampled only after it. Reportedly, nearly half of unique spike TCRs recognized epitopes outside B.1.351/B.1.1.7 mutations. The study identified only five to seven AZD1222 recipients as seropositive at baseline. White British ancestry dominated among donors, who included more females, and clonal diversity was possibly underestimated.

V was cut by 0 bases and J by 2 bases, with 20 bases left in between. The germline CDR1 and CDR2 sequences are SGHRS and YFSETQ. This CDR3 comprises 18 residues. The sample in question was peripheral blood, obtained on day 0 of AZD1222 vaccination. This chain joins TRBV5-1 and TRBJ2-5; D is unclear. This sequence was found in an adult in good health. The CDR3 here is CASSLGFDTRAQQETQYF. The DNA for the CDR3 is TGCGCCAGCAGCTTGGGATTTGACACCCGGGCCCAGCAAGAGACCCAGTACTTC.